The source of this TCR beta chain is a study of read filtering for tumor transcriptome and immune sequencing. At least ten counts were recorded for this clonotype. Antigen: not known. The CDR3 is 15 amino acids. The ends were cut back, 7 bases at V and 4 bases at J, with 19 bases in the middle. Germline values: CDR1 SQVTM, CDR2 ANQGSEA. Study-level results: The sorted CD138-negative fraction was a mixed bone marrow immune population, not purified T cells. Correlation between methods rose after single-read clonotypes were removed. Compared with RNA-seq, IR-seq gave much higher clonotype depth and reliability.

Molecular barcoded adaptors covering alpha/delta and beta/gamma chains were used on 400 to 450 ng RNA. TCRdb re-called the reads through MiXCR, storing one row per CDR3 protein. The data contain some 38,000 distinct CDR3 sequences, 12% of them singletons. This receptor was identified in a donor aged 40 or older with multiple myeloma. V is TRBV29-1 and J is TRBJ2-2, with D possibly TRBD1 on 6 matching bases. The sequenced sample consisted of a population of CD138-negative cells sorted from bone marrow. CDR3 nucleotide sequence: TGCAGCGCCGTCCGTGGACAGTCCACCACCGGGGAGCTGTTTTTT. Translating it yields CSAVRGQSTTGELFF.